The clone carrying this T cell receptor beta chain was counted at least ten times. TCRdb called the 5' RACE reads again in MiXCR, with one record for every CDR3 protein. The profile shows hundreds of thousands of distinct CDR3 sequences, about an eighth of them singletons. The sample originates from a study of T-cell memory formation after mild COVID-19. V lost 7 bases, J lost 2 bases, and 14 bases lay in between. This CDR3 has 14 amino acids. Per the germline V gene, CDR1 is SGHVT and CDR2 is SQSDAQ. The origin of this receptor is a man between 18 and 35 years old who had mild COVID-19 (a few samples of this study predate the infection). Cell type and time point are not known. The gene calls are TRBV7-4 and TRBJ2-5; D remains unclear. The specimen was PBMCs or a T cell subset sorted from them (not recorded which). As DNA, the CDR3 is TGTGCCAGCAACTACCGACCCGGACAAGAGACCCAGTACTTC. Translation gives CASNYRPGQETQYF.